The 3 T cell receptor beta chains below were found in one sample sequenced in a study of blood T cell repertoires in COVID-19. Assay: immunoSEQ multiplex PCR; the TCRdb copy retains only in-frame clones and omits some. The sample has 75,000 to 95,000 clones, about 90% seen once; the top ten hold under 6.5%. Sequencing was performed on peripheral blood. Receptors originate from a man aged 50-59 years with active COVID-19.

The rearrangement uses TRBV5-5 and TRBJ1-1; 7 nucleotides match TRBD1. CDR3 size: 17 residues. J gave up 1 base and V 1 base, and 10 bases lay outside the gene matches. The V gene's germline CDR1 is SGHKS and CDR2 YYEKEE (reference sequence). In nucleotides, the CDR3 is TGTGCCAGCAGCTTGTTCCGGGGCGCAGGGGGGAACACTGAAGCTTTCTTT. It translates to CASSLFRGAGGNTEAFF.

The chain recombines TRBV27 with TRBJ2-7; 11 bases agree with TRBD2. Germline loops: CDR1 MNHEY, CDR2 SMNVEV (reference sequence). The V and J ends lost 5 bases and 3 bases, in that order; junction bases with no gene match: 6. The CDR3 is 15 amino acids. This CDR3 is CASSVGTSGYYEQYF. DNA of the CDR3: TGTGCCAGCAGTGTCGGGACTAGCGGATACTACGAGCAGTACTTC.

This clone was seen only once. The genes are TRBV5-4 and TRBJ1-1; 7 positions agree with TRBD1. From germline, CDR1 is SGHNT and CDR2 YYREEE (reference sequence). V shed 1 base, J shed 4 bases, and the junction held 7 bases outside the gene matches. The CDR3 length is 15 residues. CDR3 coding DNA: TGTGCCAGCAGCTTGCGCCGGCAGGGGGGCACTGAAGCTTTCTTT. The encoded protein is CASSLRRQGGTEAFF.